This passage covers 23 T cell receptor beta chains from one sample sequenced in a study of tumor-infiltrating lymphocytes in primary liver carcinoma (dated by TCRdb to the late 2010s). The run used an Illumina HiSeq 2500. Using a constant-region primer and ProtoScript II reverse transcriptase, TCRbeta-specific cDNA was reverse-transcribed from about 460 ng total RNA. TCRbeta libraries were built with three nested multiplex PCR rounds, a slightly modified ARM-PCR procedure. Multiplex TRBV1-TRBV30 forward primers and a Cbeta reverse primer were used in the first two PCR rounds, each of which was run for around 10 cycles. TCRdb applied fastp at Q25 and MiXCR to the public reads, then kept only in-frame beta chains. Each entry merges the rows of one CDR3 protein and shows their most common DNA and genes. This sample holds 90,000 to 100,000 distinct CDR3 sequences; 69% were observed only once. The ten largest clones add up to 7.5% to 10% of the sample.

Total RNA and DNA were co-extracted from roughly 20-30 mg of bulk tissue with the AllPrep DNA/RNA mini kit, without cell sorting. The sequenced sample consisted of liver tumor tissue from sampling region 5. In the paper's terms, the cell subset or site label means: tumor region T5, tumor centre. These TCRs come from a woman aged 55-75 years with primary liver carcinoma and hepatitis B virus infection.

Regarding this clonotype: A single base separates this from a much larger clone, so it may be a read error. The chain has TRBV20-1 and TRBJ2-7; tentative D call: TRBD2 (6 bases). Germline CDR1 DFQATT, CDR2 SNEGSKA (reference sequence). This CDR3 spans 15 amino acids. Here the CDR3 DNA reads TGCAGTGCTAGAGATTATCGGGGAGGAAGCTACGAGGAGTACTTC. This codes for CSARDYRGGSYEEYF.

About this clonotype: Since no conserved phenylalanine or tryptophan closes the CDR3, a read error is the likely cause. In DNA form, the CDR3 reads TGTGCCAGCAGCTTGAGGACGTTACAAGGGACCCAGTACCTC. Amino acid sequence: CASSLRTLQGTQYL. V is TRBV11-2 and J is TRBJ2-5; D gene uncertain. The CDR3 contains 14 residues. CDR1 and CDR2 from the germline V gene are SGHAT and FQNNGV.

A remark on this clonotype: An end of the junction differs from the germline gene, which may be a read error. This chain uses TRBV11-3 with TRBJ1-1, with a tentative D call TRBD1 (5 bases). Germline V gene lookup returns CDR1 SGHNT and CDR2 YENEEA. This CDR3 region has 16 residues. The CDR3 region is CASSLVWEYRNTETFF. The DNA for the CDR3 is TGTGCCAGCAGCTTAGTCTGGGAATACAGGAACACTGAAACTTTCTTT.

In its sample, this clonotype was seen once. Being one base from a much bigger clone, this may be a read error. This sequence joins TRBV5-1 and TRBJ1-2, with 10 bases lining up with TRBD1. There are 16 residues in the CDR3. With V trimmed by 3 bases and J by 3 bases, 8 bases remained unmatched. The V gene's germline CDR1 is SGHRS and CDR2 YFSETQ. CDR3: CASSSGTGVIDYGYTF. Here the CDR3 DNA reads TGCGCCAGCAGCTCTGGGACAGGGGTGATCGACTATGGCTACACCTTC.

This clonotype came up a few times. Being one base from a much bigger clone, this may be a read error. CDR3 DNA: TGTGCCAGCAGCTTAGTTCCAGGGCGGGCCTACGAGCAGTACTTC. Residues: CASSLVPGRAYEQYF. This rearrangement joins TRBV7-8 to TRBJ2-7; tentatively, D is TRBD1 or TRBD2 (5 bases each). V was pared by 1 base and J by 2 bases, with 12 bases between. Germline V CDR1 and CDR2: SGHVS, FQNEAQ. The CDR3 extends over 15 amino acids.

The sample holds many counts of this clonotype. The chain uses TRBV24-1 and TRBJ1-5; 7 nucleotides match TRBD1. There are 14 residues in the CDR3. V shed 5 bases, J shed 3 bases, and the junction held 3 bases outside the gene matches. From germline, CDR1 is KGHDR and CDR2 SFDVKD. The CDR3 protein is CATSGGQDNQPQHF. CDR3 sequence (DNA): TGTGCCACCAGTGGAGGACAGGACAATCAGCCCCAGCATTTT.

V is TRBV18 and J is TRBJ1-1, with 7 nucleotides matching TRBD1. The J segment lost 1 base and the V segment lost 4 bases, leaving 3 bases of the junction unmatched. This CDR3 is 14 amino acids long. Germline V CDR1 and CDR2: KGHSH, LQKENI. The CDR3 DNA reads as TGTGCCAGCTCACAACGGACAGGGAACACTGAAGCTTTCTTT. Its protein product is CASSQRTGNTEAFF.

This clonotype was counted ten times or more. As DNA, the CDR3 is TGTGCCAGCAGCCAAAAAAGGACGGGCCAGGGCACTGAAGCTTTCTTT. This gives the protein CASSQKRTGQGTEAFF. The chain combines TRBV14 with TRBJ1-1; TRBD1 is a possible D gene (5 bases). The CDR3 loop spans 16 amino acids. Per the germline V gene, CDR1 is SGHDN and CDR2 is FVKESK. V lost 2 bases and J lost 4, with 17 bases in between.

This clonotype was detected only a few times. The chain employs TRBV5-1 and TRBJ2-1, with TRBD2 matching 11 bases. Germline V lookup: CDR1 SGHRS, CDR2 YFSETQ. The J segment lost 4 bases and the V segment lost 5 bases, leaving 20 bases of the junction unmatched. The CDR3 totals 20 residues. CDR3: CASRGQGQSPTSGVYNEQFF. CDR3 DNA sequence: TGCGCCAGCAGGGGACAGGGCCAGTCCCCGACTAGCGGGGTATACAATGAGCAGTTCTTC.

Comment on this clonotype: This may be a read error: a much more frequent sequence differs by one nucleotide. J is TRBJ1-5 and V is TRBV30; unclear D gene. Germline V gene sequence: CDR1 GTSNPN, CDR2 SVGIG (reference sequence). The CDR3 consists of 14 residues. The CDR3: CARSAGNILQPQHF. CDR3 DNA: TGTGCCAGGAGTGCGGGAAACATTTTGCAGCCCCAGCATTTT.

The table lists this clonotype with many counts. This chain connects TRBV7-3 to TRBJ2-2; TRBD2 is a possible D gene (6 bases). V was clipped by 1 base and J by 8 bases, with 17 bases between them. Germline CDR1 is SGHTA and CDR2 is FQGTGA. CDR3 length: 16 residues. CDR3 in amino acids: CASSLIAAAGKGELFF. The DNA of the CDR3 is TGTGCCAGCAGCTTAATTGCCGCGGCGGGGAAAGGGGAGCTGTTTTTT.

This clonotype was counted between two and nine times. The chain carries TRBV28 and TRBJ1-6; D is unresolved. Germline lookup yields CDR1 MDHEN and CDR2 SYDVKM. CDR3 size: 15 residues. Trimming took 3 bases from V and 4 from J, leaving 10 bases between them. CDR3 protein: CASSLGGLYNSPLHF. The CDR3 DNA reads as TGTGCCAGCAGTTTGGGAGGGCTTTATAATTCACCCCTCCACTTT.

Many counts were recorded for this clonotype. The chain recombines TRBV10-3 with TRBJ2-5, with a weak D call TRBD2 (7 bases). The germline V gene encodes CDR1 ENHRY and CDR2 SYGVKD. This CDR3 has 15 amino acids. The germline V and J ends were trimmed by 3 bases and 7 bases, with 18 bases remaining between them. The CDR3: CAISEAGGARPTQYF. DNA of the CDR3: TGTGCCATCAGTGAAGCTGGGGGGGCCAGGCCGACCCAGTACTTC.

In regard to this clonotype: With a much larger clone just one base away, this may be a read error. Here the CDR3 DNA reads TGTGCCATCAGTGGGGGGACTAGCGGGAGGGAAACCAATGGGCAGTTCTTC. Encoded protein: CAISGGTSGRETNGQFF. This chain joins TRBV10-3 and TRBJ2-5, with 16 bases that match TRBD2. The assigned J gene may be wrong: the sequence end matches TRBJ2-1 better. Germline V gene sequence: CDR1 ENHRY, CDR2 SYGVKD. The CDR3 covers 17 residues.

This chain links TRBV4-1 with TRBJ2-7; D remains ambiguous. Trimming removed 11 bases from V and 5 bases from J, with 25 bases in between. This CDR3 comprises 15 residues. The germline CDR1 and CDR2 sequences are MGHRA and YSYEKL. Written as DNA, the CDR3 is TGCGCCGGCAACCAAGATAATACGGAATATAACGAGCAGTACTTC. It specifies CAGNQDNTEYNEQYF.

In the case of this clonotype: Because the CDR3 is missing its conserved closing phenylalanine or tryptophan, this is likely a read error. The chain links TRBV28 to TRBJ2-2; the D is unclear. From germline, CDR1 is MDHEN and CDR2 SYDVKM. There are 13 residues in the CDR3. CDR3 in amino acids: CVSMYTNTGELFL. As DNA, the CDR3 is TGTGTCAGCATGTACACGAACACCGGGGAGCTGTTTTTG.

Remarks on this clonotype: A much larger clonotype is one base distant, so this may be a read error. In nucleotides, the CDR3 is TGCGCCAGCAACACCACAGGGGCCCCCTACGAGCAGTACTTC. The encoded protein is CASNTTGAPYEQYF. The rearrangement uses TRBV5-1 and TRBJ2-7; 7 bases are a match to TRBD1. In germline, CDR1 is SGHRS, CDR2 YFSETQ. V was clipped by 6 bases and J by 2 bases; unmatched bases: 8. This CDR3 has 14 residues. The whole variable domain, filled in from reference TRBV5-1 and TRBJ2-7, reads KAGVTQTPRYLIKTRGQQVTLSCSPISGHRSVSWYQQTPGQGLQFLFEYFSETQRNKGNFPGRFSGRQFSNSRSEMNVSTLELGDSALYLCASNTTGAPYEQYFGPGTRLTVT.

This clonotype was found many times. CDR3 sequence: CASSKEQDGELFF. The CDR3 DNA reads TGTGCCAGCAGCAAAGAACAGGACGGGGAGCTGTTTTTT. The gene calls are TRBV28 and TRBJ2-2; D might be TRBD1 (5 bases). Trimming cost V 6 bases and J 7 bases, with 12 bases left between them. The CDR3 is made up of 13 amino acids. The germline CDR1 and CDR2 sequences are MDHEN and SYDVKM.

The chain combines TRBV11-1 with TRBJ2-5; a weak D match, TRBD2 (5 bases). The germline V and J ends were trimmed by 1 base and 13 bases, with 25 bases remaining between them. Germline V gene data show CDR1 as SGHAT and CDR2 as FQDESV (reference sequence). This CDR3 comprises 16 residues. The CDR3 reads CASSLGLDASLEIRYF. CDR3 in DNA: TGTGCCAGCAGCTTAGGATTGGACGCATCACTAGAGATCCGGTACTTC. Based on the CDR3 plus reference TRBV11-1 and TRBJ2-5, the full variable domain is EAEVAQSPRYKITEKSQAVAFWCDPISGHATLYWYRQILGQGPELLVQFQDESVVDDSQLPKDRFSAERLKGVDSTLKIQPAELGDSAMYLCASSLGLDASLEIRYFGPGTRLLVL.

In the case of this clonotype: At one end the junction does not follow the germline gene, possibly because of a read error. This rearrangement joins TRBV4-2 to TRBJ2-3; 7 positions agree with TRBD2. The CDR3 runs to 16 residues. The germline gives CDR1 LGHNA, CDR2 YNFKEQ. In nucleotides, the CDR3 is TGTGCCAGCAGCCGAGATATGGCGGGAGAGGCAGATACGCAGTATTTC. It codes for CASSRDMAGEADTQYF.

Turning to this clonotype: A read error is likely, as this CDR3 ends without the conserved phenylalanine or tryptophan. The chain is built from TRBV5-1 and TRBJ2-5; the D is unclear. The CDR3 covers 15 residues. Germline V gene sequence: CDR1 SGHRS, CDR2 YFSETQ. CDR3 sequence reads: CASNLTQDHQETQYL. In nucleotides, the CDR3 is TGCGCCAGCAACTTGACTCAAGACCACCAAGAGACCCAGTACTTG.

In this sample, this clonotype turned up once. Compared with germline, one end of the junction differs, possibly owing to a read error. This sequence joins TRBV6-6 and TRBJ1-1; 7 bases line up with TRBD1. CDR1 is MNHNY and CDR2 is SVGAGI in the germline V gene (reference sequence). There are 13 residues in the CDR3. The DNA of the CDR3 is TGTGCCAGCAAGAAGACAGGGCTGACTGAAACTTTCTTT. Translated, it gives CASKKTGLTETFF.

The V call is TRBV6-6, the J call TRBJ1-5, with 10 nucleotides matching TRBD1. The CDR3 consists of 15 residues. Germline V gene sequence: CDR1 MNHNY, CDR2 SVGAGI (reference sequence). Here the CDR3 reads CVSRQGARGEQPQHF. The CDR3 region has the DNA TGTGTAAGCAGACAGGGGGCTCGGGGAGAGCAGCCCCAGCATTTT.